This T cell receptor beta chain was sequenced in a study of CD8 T cells in Susac syndrome. TCR beta from blood CD8+ and CD4+ T cells was sequenced. In the multiple sclerosis control group, patients were treatment-naive and had stable or active relapsing-remitting disease. TEMRA cells were enriched by FACS, while CD8+ and CD4+ T cells were obtained through a negative isolation that was performed magnetically. This clonotype was counted a single time. A quantity of roughly 0.5 to 1 ug RNA underwent reverse transcription using random hexamers. An immunoSEQ multiplex PCR generated amplified TCR beta CDR3 products spanning 54 Vbeta and 13 Jbeta. Via MiXCR, TCRdb re-called the immunoSEQ multiplex PCR reads, giving one row per CDR3 protein. The sample yields around 180,000 distinct CDR3 sequences, roughly 95% seen once. Germline CDR1 and CDR2: DFQATT and SNEGSKA (reference sequence). The V gene lost 1 base and the J gene lost 0 bases, with 15 bases spanning the gap. CDR3 length: 16 residues.

The chain joins TRBV20-1 to TRBJ1-1, with D unclear. Sequenced material: CD8+ T cells from PBMCs. The receptor's source is a human donor with multiple sclerosis. The CDR3 region has the DNA TGCAGTGCTAGAGCGATGGAGCTTCTTATGAACACTGAAGCTTTCTTT. It codes for CSARAMELLMNTEAFF.